Below, 10 T cell receptor beta chains from the same sample are listed, as sequenced in a study of shared clonotypes between healthy human individuals. Assay used: immunoSEQ multiplex PCR; TCRdb lists only in-frame clones, some missing. Of over 400,000 clones listed, roughly 80% are singletons. Input material: PBMCs. These TCRs come from a woman in her 40s in good health. Some clones in this sample may be carry-over from other donors' samples.

This clone appeared once. This chain links TRBV14 with TRBJ1-2; TRBD1 aligns across 7 bases. There are 16 residues in the CDR3. V dropped 4 bases and J dropped 3; count of bases not matched to a gene: 11. The germline V gene encodes CDR1 SGHDN and CDR2 FVKESK. This CDR3 is CASSPWTGGSYYGYTF. The CDR3 DNA sequence: TGTGCCAGCAGCCCCTGGACAGGAGGATCCTACTATGGCTACACCTTC.

For this clone: The same CDR3 also results from other DNA sequences found in this sample. The gene calls are TRBV5-1 and TRBJ2-7; TRBD2 agrees at 8 bases. Germline V CDR1 and CDR2: SGHRS, YFSETQ. There are 14 residues in the CDR3. V gave up 1 base and J gave up 0 bases; unmatched junction bases: 0. The CDR3, as DNA: TGCGCCAGCAGCTTGAGCGGGAGCTCCTACGAGCAGTACTTC. It specifies CASSLSGSSYEQYF.

This clone was seen only once. A far larger clone is one nucleotide away, so this likely arose from a read error. The chain joins TRBV2 to TRBJ2-5; TRBD2 matches at 12 bases. The J call may be in error: the DNA end matches TRBJ2-7 better. CDR3 size: 12 residues. Germline V lookup: CDR1 SNHLY, CDR2 FYNNEI. CDR3 nucleotide sequence: TGTGCCAGCGAGGGACTAGCGGGCGAGCAGTACTTC. Its protein is CASEGLAGEQYF.

The chain recombines TRBV27 with TRBJ2-1, with 9 bases matching TRBD2. The CDR3 runs to 16 residues. Per the germline V gene, CDR1 is MNHEY and CDR2 is SMNVEV (reference sequence). Trimming removed 2 bases from V and 4 bases from J; junction bases left unmatched: 6. The CDR3 DNA follows: TGTGCCAGCAGTTTACCGCTAGCGGGACGGTACAATGAGCAGTTCTTC. Its protein is CASSLPLAGRYNEQFF.

The chain joins TRBV27 to TRBJ2-5, with 9 bases aligning to TRBD1. J lost 5 bases, V lost 4 bases, and 8 bases had no gene match. The CDR3 has 15 residues. The germline CDR1 and CDR2 sequences are MNHEY and SMNVEV (reference sequence). CDR3 nucleotide sequence: TGTGCCAGCAGTTCGTACAGGGGGCCGGCGGAGACCCAGTACTTC. Protein: CASSSYRGPAETQYF.

The rearrangement links TRBV5-4 to TRBJ2-5; 10 nucleotides align to TRBD2. The CDR3 has 19 residues. After removal of 4 bases from V and 5 bases from J, the junction contained 20 bases not matched to a gene. CDR1 and CDR2 (germline): SGHNT, YYREEE (reference sequence). In DNA form, the CDR3 reads TGTGCCAGCAGCCCGGGTGGAGGACTAGCGGCACTAAGTAAGGAGACCCAGTACTTC. Amino acids: CASSPGGGLAALSKETQYF.

The rearrangement links TRBV5-1 to TRBJ2-7; D could derive from TRBD1 or TRBD2 (6 bases each). V was trimmed by 1 base and J by 0 bases, leaving 14 bases between them. The CDR3 is made up of 16 amino acids. Germline V gives CDR1 SGHRS, CDR2 YFSETQ. CDR3 sequence: CASSLYLGGSSYEQYF. The CDR3 DNA follows: TGCGCCAGCAGCTTGTACCTAGGGGGGAGCTCCTACGAGCAGTACTTC.

V usage is TRBV27 and J usage is TRBJ2-7, with 10 bases matching TRBD2. With 8 bases clipped from V and 3 bases from J, the junction kept 7 bases outside the gene matches. The CDR3 covers 14 residues. Germline V gene data show CDR1 as MNHEY and CDR2 as SMNVEV (reference sequence). CDR3 in DNA: TGTGCCAGCCAAGGACTAGCGGCGGGCTACGAGCAGTACTTC. It encodes CASQGLAAGYEQYF.

In its sample, this clone was seen once. A read error may produce the germline difference seen at one junction end. The genes are TRBV6-1 and TRBJ1-2; TRBD1 matches at 10 bases. In germline, CDR1 is MNHNS, CDR2 SASEGT. CDR3 size: 14 residues. DNA of the CDR3: TGTGCCATCAGTTTGACAGGGGGCAACTATGGCTACACCTTC. Translating it yields CAISLTGGNYGYTF.

The rearrangement uses TRBV6-1 and TRBJ1-5; D not resolved. The CDR3 runs 14 residues. Germline assignment: CDR1 MNHNS and CDR2 SASEGT. Trimming took off 6 bases at V and 0 bases at J, with 9 bases between the two ends. The CDR3 protein is CASSASYSNQPQHF. The CDR3 DNA sequence: TGTGCCAGCAGCGCGTCCTATAGCAATCAGCCCCAGCATTTT.